This T cell receptor beta chain appears in the sequencing data of a study of T cell repertoires in aging, cancer and after chemotherapy. Study summary: Donors were grouped into six age bands spanning 30 or younger through 70 or older. Patients with chronic lymphocytic leukemia were sampled before and after fludarabine- or bendamustine-based chemotherapy.

This clonotype is medium-sized. Its antigen remains unknown. The template was genomic DNA from peripheral blood, not RNA. There are 15 residues in the CDR3. Trimming removed 8 bases from V and 5 bases from J; junction bases left unmatched: 11. The germline V gene has CDR1 LNHDA and CDR2 SQIVND (reference sequence). Findings and limits, study-wide: Median generation probability rose over the chemotherapy interval in each cancer cohort, suggesting rebound thymic output. Healthy donors lost TCR diversity with age mainly through richness, cancer patients through richness and evenness.

Multiplex touch-down PCR with TRB-A/B primers amplified rearranged V-D-J TRB sequences. MiXCR, run by TCRdb on the multiplex PCR reads, gives a single entry per CDR3 protein. The sample includes about 6,100 distinct CDR3 sequences, around 33% of them seen just once. Sequencing was performed on blood. J is TRBJ2-1 and V is TRBV19; 8 bases fit TRBD1. This clonotype was sampled from a human donor with a blood cancer. CDR3 nucleotides: TGTGCCAGTGCCCGACGGACAGGGATAGACAATGAGCAGTTCTTC. Translated: CASARRTGIDNEQFF.